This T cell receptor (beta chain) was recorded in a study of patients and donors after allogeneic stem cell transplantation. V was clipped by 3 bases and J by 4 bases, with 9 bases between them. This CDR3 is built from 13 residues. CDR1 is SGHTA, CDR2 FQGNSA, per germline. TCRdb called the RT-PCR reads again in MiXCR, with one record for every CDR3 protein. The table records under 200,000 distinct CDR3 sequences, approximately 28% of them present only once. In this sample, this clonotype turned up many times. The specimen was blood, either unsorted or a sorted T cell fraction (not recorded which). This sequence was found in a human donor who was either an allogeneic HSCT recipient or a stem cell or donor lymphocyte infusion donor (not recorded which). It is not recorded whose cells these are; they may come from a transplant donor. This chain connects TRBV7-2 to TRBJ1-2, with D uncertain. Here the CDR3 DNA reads TGTGCCAGCAGCTTGATGGGAGGCTATGGCTACACCTTC. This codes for CASSLMGGYGYTF.